The T cell receptor beta chain under discussion was sequenced for a study of CD8+CD57+ T cells in acquired aplastic anemia. About the study: Around 3.2 ug was the average amount of DNA from sorted CD4+ and CD8+ cells. Healthy donors had, on average, around 11 million reads for their CD4+ cells.

As concerns this clonotype: What it binds is unknown.

Study results and limitations: Twenty-nine shared CD8+ CDR3s appeared highly expressed within patients' immunodominant clones.

Genomic DNA provided the template from which TCR beta VDJ and CDR3 profiles were obtained. TCRdb re-derived calls from the reads in MiXCR, one entry per CDR3 protein. Among around 180,000 distinct CDR3 sequences listed, roughly 63% were seen once. Germline V gene lookup returns CDR1 SQVTM and CDR2 ANQGSEA. Trimming shortened V by 4 bases and J by 1 base, and 7 bases separated the two germline ends. The CDR3 is made up of 13 amino acids. The chain employs TRBV29-1 and TRBJ2-2; D is ambiguous. The sample consisted of sorted CD4+, CD8+, or CD8+CD57+ T cells (not recorded which) from PBMCs. This receptor was identified in a human donor in good health. As DNA, the CDR3 is TGCAGCGTTGTCTCAGTGAACACCGGGGAGCTGTTTTTT. Protein sequence: CSVVSVNTGELFF.